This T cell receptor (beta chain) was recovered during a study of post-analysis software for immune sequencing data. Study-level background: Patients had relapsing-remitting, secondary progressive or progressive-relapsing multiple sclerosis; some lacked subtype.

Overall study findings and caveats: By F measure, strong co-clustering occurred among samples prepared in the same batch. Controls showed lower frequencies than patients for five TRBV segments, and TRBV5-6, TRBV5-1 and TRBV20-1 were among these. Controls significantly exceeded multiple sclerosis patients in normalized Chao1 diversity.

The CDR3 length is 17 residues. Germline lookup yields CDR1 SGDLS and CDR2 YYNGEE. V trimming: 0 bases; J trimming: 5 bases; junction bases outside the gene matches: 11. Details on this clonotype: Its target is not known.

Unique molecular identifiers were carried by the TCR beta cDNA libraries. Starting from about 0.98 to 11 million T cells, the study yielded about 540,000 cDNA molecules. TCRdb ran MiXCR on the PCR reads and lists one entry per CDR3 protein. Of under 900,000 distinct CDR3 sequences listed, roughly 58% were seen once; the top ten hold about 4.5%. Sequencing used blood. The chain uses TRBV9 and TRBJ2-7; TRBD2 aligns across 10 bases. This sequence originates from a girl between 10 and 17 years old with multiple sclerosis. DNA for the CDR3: TGTGCCAGCAGCGTAGGCAGCGGGAGGGCCCTTGGGGACGAGCAGTACTTC. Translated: CASSVGSGRALGDEQYF.